What follows describes a single T cell receptor (beta chain). Unique molecular identifiers tagged the TCRbeta library. TCRdb reprocessed the PCR reads via MiXCR and lists one record per CDR3 protein. The sample lists some 500,000 distinct CDR3 sequences; over 25% were seen once. The CDR3 is 15 amino acids. Germline V CDR1 and CDR2: KGHSH, LQKENI. Losses at the gene ends were 3 bases for V and 6 bases for J; bases not matched to a gene: 7. This sample was taken from a study of T-cell reconstitution after alpha-beta-depleted transplantation in children. The chain employs TRBV18 and TRBJ2-3, with 9 bases lining up with TRBD1. Sequenced here: PBMCs from the stem cell graft donor, sampled from the stem cell graft. The sequence derives from a human donor who donated a stem cell graft to a child with aplastic anemia. CDR3: CASSPNRGRRDTQYF. The CDR3 DNA follows: TGTGCCAGCTCACCTAACAGGGGGCGCAGGGATACGCAGTATTTT.